Sequencing of this T cell receptor (beta chain) was carried out in a study of blood T cells in healthy people across ages. Regarding the study as a whole: Compared with aged donors, long-lived donors showed fewer expanded clones, suggesting selection.

As for this clonotype: What it binds is unknown.

The length of the CDR3 is 15 residues. Trimming shortened V by 5 bases and J by 4 bases, and 15 bases separated the two germline ends. Germline CDR1 and CDR2: SGHAT and FQNNGV. A sample-barcoded 5' primer and a J-beta primer mix were used in a second PCR of roughly 6 to 11 cycles. TCRdb re-derived calls from the 5' RACE reads in MiXCR, one entry per CDR3 protein. The profile shows about 1.4 million distinct CDR3 sequences, 55% to 75% of them singletons. Each of the donors had approximately 10 milliliters of peripheral blood drawn into EDTA-treated Vacutainer tubes. The source is a man aged 18 to 29 in good health. The specimen was blood. V gene TRBV11-2 combines with J gene TRBJ2-4; the D is unclear. The DNA for the CDR3 is TGTGCCAGCAGCCACTTCGTGGTGACAAAAAACATTCAGTACTTC. It translates to CASSHFVVTKNIQYF. The entire variable domain, with the rest obtained from reference TRBV11-2 and TRBJ2-4, is as follows: EAGVAQSPRYKIIEKRQSVAFWCNPISGHATLYWYQQILGQGPKLLIQFQNNGVVDDSQLPKDRFSAERLKGVDSTLKIQPAKLEDSAVYLCASSHFVVTKNIQYFGAGTRLSVL.